This TCR beta chain comes out of a study of response to subunit inactivated influenza vaccine (dated by TCRdb to the late 2010s). A note on the overall study: The study used deep quantitative T cell receptor repertoire profiling to track responses to a trivalent subunit inactivated influenza vaccine. Results and caveats for the whole study, not just this receptor: The authors proposed that each seasonal influenza vaccination may bring in only a limited number of new T cells.

Points on this clonotype: Its cognate antigen has yet to be identified. Base-call qualities are not available, and no considerably larger clone is one nucleotide away.

The CDR3 sequence holds 15 residues, the cysteine and phenylalanine included. Only the CDR3 region is kept as DNA, spanning 45 bases read in frame from base 1. Between the V and J ends, shortened by 0 bases and 2 bases respectively, the junction contains 8 bases. Looking up the germline V gene (reference sequence) yields CDR1 GTSNPN and CDR2 SVGIG. The protocol used for the library was RT-PCR. Sequencing instrument: Illumina HiSeq 2500. TCRdb's own reprocessing of the public reads used fastp at Q25 and MiXCR and kept productive beta chains. Here each entry gathers all rows of one CDR3 protein and keeps the most common genes and DNA. The sample table records some 850,000 distinct CDR3 sequences; under 20% of these occur just once. The ten largest clones capture under 13% of the sample.

The V gene is TRBV30 and the J gene is TRBJ1-6; a tentative D call is TRBD1 (6 bases match). The clonotype comes from a man aged 50-59 years who received an inactivated influenza vaccine. Donor details come from another sample of the same person, matched by shared clones. Sequenced here: PBMCs from blood, sampled more than 4 days after vaccination. The DNA is TGTGCCTGGAGTGTACAGGGAACCTATAATTCACCCCTCCACTTT. Its protein product is CAWSVQGTYNSPLHF.